This T cell receptor beta chain was sequenced for a study of cytomegalovirus exposure and HLA in healthy donors (dated by TCRdb to about 2017). At the level of the whole study: An earlier analysis of roughly 570 of the donors reported 276 Gb of sequence data and 117 million unique TCR beta sequences obtained from around 180 million T cells. Roughly 310 gigabases of sequencing data and 80 million or so unique TCR sequences were included in an early release covering around 600 HLA-typed donors. Among the roughly 400 genotyped donors, around 81% belonged to the genetic ancestry cluster associated with self-reported Caucasian donors. The study aimed to test whether signatures of past pathogen exposure could be identified by cataloging public T cell receptors. Using immunosequencing, the study profiled T cell repertoires from approximately 700 subjects and related those repertoires to cytomegalovirus serostatus. In addition to the first cohort of hundreds of subjects, a separate validation cohort of approximately 130 different subjects was used. To predict cytomegalovirus infection status, the study combined high-throughput TCR immunosequencing, statistical association of individual TCRs with disease status, and machine learning. To study patterns of TCR occurrence, a later analysis re-analyzed previously published TCR beta repertoires from 666 donors and added high-resolution HLA genotyping. Rather than using new phenotypic data, the later analysis identified candidate immune exposures from TCR beta sequences and from how often those sequences occurred across donors. To decide whether each TCR beta V gene segment behaved as functional or pseudogenic, an earlier analysis of 587 of the donors relied on high-throughput TCR beta sequencing. Donor age, sex, ethnicity and CMV serostatus were collected together with the repertoire data. In a later genetic analysis, genome-wide SNP genotypes for about 65% of the 666 donors were used, and that subset was treated as a discovery cohort. All discovery cohort repertoires had been generated using a single sequencing platform. Class I and class II HLA loci were covered by the typing at four-digit resolution. Typing coverage differed by locus: A, B, C, DRB1 and DQB1 were typed in about 620-630 donors, DQA1 in about 500, DPA1 in 600 to 610, and DPB1 in 450 to 490. Several DR-DQ haplotypes were handled as single units for association and clustering because linkage in the cohort was strong. Among about 400 genotyped donors of the cohort, an average of approximately 220,000 unique TCR beta nucleotide sequences was sequenced per donor, of which about 19% were non-productive. Study-level results and caveats: In a later analysis, more than 15,000 TCR beta sequences were associated with specific HLA alleles at a false discovery rate of 0.05. In vitro tests confirmed that a few of the cytomegalovirus-associated TCR beta chains recognize cytomegalovirus antigens. The earlier analysis of a few hundred of the donors excluded some 15 rarely observed V segments, including chromosome 9 orphons, because counts were too low. In the study, 164 TCR beta chains were listed as associated with cytomegalovirus. In a later analysis, the rate of TCR association differed among HLA loci, with DRB1 alleles having the most associated TCRs and HLA-C alleles having the fewest. Some IMGT-functional V segments, including TRBV6-2 and TRBV6-3, could not be distinguished by the 87-base-pair reads and were therefore excluded. Several of the top co-occurrence clusters appeared to be linked to parvovirus B19, influenza, CMV and Epstein-Barr virus, according to a later analysis. According to the authors, the approach could potentially be generalized to other disease states and immunological phenotypes. Because HLA typing was missing for some donors at each locus, association tests included only the typed subset. According to a later analysis, most CMV-associated TCR beta chains appeared to be HLA-restricted, and the HLA associations seemed to be driven largely by CMV exposure. The only immune exposure information available for the cohort was CMV serostatus. Linkage disequilibrium might explain the correlated functional status among segregating V segments, but an unknown experimental factor could not be excluded. Strong co-occurrence of HLA alleles, especially DR and DQ, made assigning TCR associations to individual alleles difficult. In a later genetic analysis, fewer N-insertions in productive TCRs were reported among donors in an Asian-associated ancestry cluster than the approximately 670-donor mean. A cluster of highly shared sequence variants was judged likely to represent a technical artifact of the sequencing pipeline. Broadly in line with IMGT annotations, most TCR beta V segments showed up in productive rearrangements about 87% or about 30% of the time in an earlier analysis of approximately 600 of the donors. Sequencing depth was assumed to be roughly uniform across donors in the presence/absence analyses, though that assumption may not hold. This cohort had only TCR beta chains sequenced, and the lack of alpha or paired-chain data limited which features could be detected. Across donors, most TCR sequences were observed very rarely, whereas some public TCRs were present in many individuals. A further reported finding was that TCR beta sequences accurately predicted the HLA-A and HLA-B alleles for most subjects in the first cohort. The classifier was reported to diagnose cytomegalovirus status with high specificity and sensitivity in both the original and validation cohorts. An association between a missense DCLRE1C variant and V-gene and J-gene trimming of TCR beta chains was found in a later genetic analysis and replicated in an independent cohort. In a later analysis, HLA-associated TCR beta chains showed more clonal expansion and lower generation probabilities than non-associated chains that were equally common.

Notes on this clone: Its recognized antigen is unknown. One base away there is no much larger clone; base qualities are not given.

Taken from the germline V gene, the CDR1 and CDR2 loops are SNHLY and FYNNEI. Relative to germline, V is missing 7 bases and J is missing 2 bases, with 5 bases of the junction outside any gene match. There are 14 amino acids in the CDR3, from cysteine to phenylalanine inclusive. The kept DNA is CDR3 alone, 42 bases in frame from the first base. Libraries were prepared through the immunoSEQ multiplex PCR assay. A mixture of 60 forward primers for TCR Vbeta segments and 13 reverse primers for TCR Jbeta segments was used in the multiplex PCR. The CDR3 region of rearranged TCR beta genes was amplified from genomic DNA with a multiplex PCR assay. On the Illumina HiSeq System, the amplified TCR beta libraries were sequenced as 87-base-pair reads. From the authors' description of their analysis: Across the 670 or so repertoires, a later analysis counted roughly 84 million unique TCR beta chains, about 10 million of which were shared by at least two donors. Raw reads were error-corrected and collapsed into unique sequences with a nearest-neighbor algorithm that merged closely related sequences to remove PCR and sequencing errors. To assign V, D and J gene segments, CDR3 sequences were aligned to IMGT reference sequences. Each retained sequence needed at least a six-nucleotide match to both a V gene segment and a J gene segment. Rearrangements were classified as productive when the CDR3 lacked stop codons and remained in frame with V and J, and all other rearrangements were classified as non-productive. CDR3 was defined according to IMGT convention as the region running from the second conserved V-encoded cysteine to the conserved J-encoded phenylalanine. In an earlier analysis of some 550 of the donors, sequences lacking an unambiguous match to a single V gene segment were excluded. In an earlier analysis of approximately 550 of the donors, V segments were called functional above 56.7% productive rearrangements and were called segregating when the between-donor standard deviation exceeded 5%. A statistical classification framework was built for diagnosing cytomegalovirus status from the catalog of TCR beta chain sequences. In a later analysis, V and J genes were assigned by comparing TCR nucleotide sequences against IMGT/GENE-DB human TR gene sequences. Using the TCRdist pipeline, a later analysis assigned CDR3 sequences along with most-parsimonious VDJ recombination scenarios. A later analysis defined each TCR beta chain by its CDR3 amino acid sequence plus V-gene family, and excluded reads lacking a unique V-gene family. As a way to deal with suspected cross-contamination and a sequencing artifact, a later analysis dropped hundreds of nucleotide sequences that were highly shared and had low generation probability. In a later analysis, a clonal expansion index was calculated for each public chain from normalized within-repertoire ranks of inferred template counts. In a later analysis, generation probabilities were computed using a VDJ recombination model fitted to out-of-frame rearrangements, and the results were checked against IGoR. Hypergeometric tests were used in a later analysis to score TCR-TCR, TCR-HLA and TCR-CMV co-occurrence, with a repertoire-size bias correction applied to the TCR pairs. A later analysis estimated false discovery rates by permuting HLA or CMV assignments 20 times. A later analysis grouped co-occurring TCRs with DBSCAN, adding TCRdist sequence similarity when clustering within HLA-allele-positive subsets. Repertoires with fewer than 30,000 or more than 120,000 public chains were left out of co-occurrence clustering, as were a handful of repertoires with anomalous nucleotide sharing. TCRdb obtained this table from immuneACCESS and retained in-frame rearrangements with V and J assigned. These tables miss some clones; where compared with another copy, unresolved V genes account for less than half of the shortfall, and the remainder is unexplained. V and J calls and clone size are copied from that table; D and trimming were computed from the DNA. The table for this sample lists 170,000 or so clones; almost 85% of them were counted only once. Around 4.8% of the sample lies in the top ten.

The cohort comprised some 730 healthy bone marrow donors. At the time of sampling, every cohort member was nominally healthy, though immune exposures that went unrecorded were likely present. The donor tested CMV seropositive and was one of the 289 seropositive cohort members. A peripheral blood sample was collected from each donor, and TCR beta sequencing was performed on peripheral blood mononuclear cells. The Qiagen DNeasy Blood Extraction Kit was used to extract genomic DNA from the blood cell samples. The chain was built from TRBV2 and TRBJ2-3; 8 junctional bases match TRBD2. The sequencing input was PBMCs. The source is a girl aged 5-17 years in good health and CMV-seropositive. The CDR3 is CASNDGGATDTQYF. At the DNA level, the sequence is TGTGCCAGCAATGACGGGGGGGCCACAGATACGCAGTATTTT.